Included here is one TCR beta chain sequence, with context. There is no known antigen for this receptor. No quality values exist for individual bases; no much larger clone is one base distant. From the second PCR step onward, the TCR alpha chain libraries and the TCR beta chain libraries were amplified separately. The CMV status of each donor was determined by measuring IFNgamma production from CD4+ T cells after fresh PBMCs had been stimulated overnight with CMV viral lysate. Using Miltenyi beads, CD4 T cells were first positively selected, and CD8 T cells were then positively selected from the CD4-negative fraction. Cells were stained for CD3, CD4, CD8, CD45RA, CD27 and a live/dead dye and were sorted on a BD Aria II into four subsets based on CD45RA and CD27. A few healthy volunteers provided blood, and the blood of each volunteer was split into CD4 and CD8 T cells and then into four differentiation subsets. About 120 ml of peripheral blood was drawn per donor, and PBMC were isolated by Ficoll-Paque PLUS density-gradient centrifugation. Sorted cells were lysed in RLT buffer, after which RNA was extracted using a Qiagen RNeasy kit and stored at -80 degrees C.

The method was UMI-ligation and nested PCR. The beta constant-region primer was an equimolar mix of two oligonucleotides covering both TRBC1 and TRBC2. A single-stranded oligonucleotide bearing the SP2 primer plus a 12-nucleotide UMI was ligated onto the 3' end of the cDNA by T4 RNA ligase 1. Four rounds of PCR, combining the SP2 primer with nested alpha and beta constant-region primers, were used to amplify the ligated cDNA. The ligation reaction was incubated at 16°C for roughly 19-25 hours. PCR2 was typically run as a SYBR Green qPCR and stopped at a predetermined threshold to prevent over-amplification. Every purification after the first one was done using Agencourt AMPure XP magnetic beads. Library amounts were measured by Qubit and library quality was assessed on a TapeStation, where the main peak was expected at around 650 bp. The pooled libraries were sequenced on an Illumina MiSeq using v2 2x251 paired-end kits, which usually yielded about 0.95-2 million reads per sample. Each sample's library went into the pool at 4 nM, and roughly 4.5-7.5% PhiX was added to help with cluster recognition. In the original analysis: Decombinator assigned V and J genes to Demultiplexor-processed FASTQ reads by tag matching, allowing a single base-pair mismatch. Collapsinator relied on UMIs to fix sequencing errors as well as frequency errors caused by PCR heterogeneity. CDR3Translator translated TCRs and extracted CDR3s from the conserved cysteine to the FGXG phenylalanine, flagging non-productive sequences. Repertoires were subsampled to equal numbers of UMI-defined TCRs before Gini, Shannon entropy and inverse Simpson indices were calculated. Within the linear range, a power law was fitted to clonotype abundance distributions using maximum likelihood. Similar UMI counts, unique TCR numbers and clonal distributions were obtained with the pipeline and with MIGEC on one naive CD8 sample. One analysis removed from the naive repertoire any naive TCRs that were also found in any memory subset from the same donor. Repertoires were searched for some 7,000 CMV-associated CDR3 sequences compiled from VDJdb and a published dataset. In TCRdb, the public reads were trimmed at Q25 with fastp and aligned with MiXCR, with productive beta chains retained. Rows are unified per CDR3 protein, each entry keeping the most common DNA and genes. The V and J calls, along with clone size, are taken from TCRdb and not from the paper's own processing. The sample includes 130,000 to 150,000 distinct CDR3 sequences, with about a sixth observed a single time. In total, the top ten clones hold approximately 0.13% of the sample.

Trimming costs V 6 bases and J 2 bases, and their ends lie 10 bases apart. Its CDR3 holds 13 amino acids, cysteine through phenylalanine. Just the 39-base CDR3 DNA is kept, in frame starting at base 1. The germline V gene sets CDR1 to MDHEN and CDR2 to SYDVKM. This entry belongs to a study of naive and memory T cell subsets (dated by TCRdb to 2017 to 2019). For context, the study as a whole: The study applied an open-source, UMI-based TCR alpha and beta sequencing pipeline to sorted naive and memory peripheral blood T cell subsets. The results of the functional CMV T cell responses matched the IgG serology results in every case. RNA was DNase-treated and reverse transcribed with TCR constant-region primers, mostly using SuperScript III. General study outcomes and caveats: Single alpha or beta chain sequences, rather than paired alpha/beta receptors, were used to define clonotypes. TCR abundance followed a power law with an exponent that was different for naive and memory subsets but consistent across the three individuals. In both CD4 and CD8 cells, a rise in Gini index and a fall in Shannon and inverse Simpson diversity were observed from naive through CM, EM and EMRA. No ground truth was available to validate the repertoire findings for the naive and memory subsets. RNA-based TCR counts may be influenced by expression changes linked to T cell activation and differentiation. Naive repertoires, especially CD8, contained a few larger clonotypes, possibly memory cells re-expressing CD45RA. After error correction, only a single occurrence was seen for over 90% of naive TCR sequences, so much steeper abundance distributions were produced than in memory subsets.

The sample consisted of naive CD4+ T cells from blood. The sample's cell subset or site label, in plain terms: naive T cells, CD45RA high CD27+. This sequence uses TRBV28 and TRBJ1-1; the D gene identity is not certain. This receptor was identified in a human donor in good health. The CDR3 region reads CASRPYINTEAFF. In nucleotide form, the sequence is TGTGCCAGCAGACCCTATATCAACACTGAAGCTTTCTTT. Reference TRBV28 and TRBJ1-1 genes cover what lies past the CDR3, so the full variable domain is DVKVTQSSRYLVKRTGEKVFLECVQDMDHENMFWYRQDPGLGLRLIYFSYDVKMKEKGDIPEGYSVSREKKERFSLILESASTNQTSMYLCASRPYINTEAFFGQGTRLTVV.